This T cell receptor beta chain was found in a study of T cells in Graves' hyperthyroidism and ophthalmopathy. For the study at large: Specimen type is peripheral blood, collected at initial diagnosis prior to any treatment.

CDR3 size: 14 residues. Per the germline V gene, CDR1 is LGHDT and CDR2 is YNNKEL (reference sequence). The germline V and J ends were trimmed by 4 bases and 7 bases, with 16 bases remaining between them. Study-level results: Ophthalmopathy stood apart from stable hyperthyroidism in a 13 V-J model.

This clonotype was counted many times. Its target is not known. TCR beta CDR3 sequences were amplified from RNA transcripts. RT-PCR in the first round (using the HTBI primer set) targeted the TCR CDR3. MiXCR, applied by TCRdb to the multiplex PCR reads, yields one record per CDR3 protein. Here the sample spans 300,000 to 400,000 distinct CDR3 sequences, under 20% being singletons. A NOSPECS grade of at least 4, a Clinical Activity Score of at least 3 and duration under 3 months were recorded in ophthalmopathy patients. The specimen was blood. The receptor comes from a man younger than 30 with Graves' ophthalmopathy. This rearrangement joins TRBV3-1 to TRBJ2-5; D perhaps matches TRBD2 (5 bases). In nucleotides, the CDR3 is TGTGCCAGCAGCCCCCCCCCGGGGTCGGGGACCCAGTACTTC. This gives the protein CASSPPPGSGTQYF.